Listed below are T cell receptor beta chains from one sample, sequenced in a study of radiation and T cells in renal cell carcinoma. Only in-frame clones appear in the TCRdb table, and some are missing; sequencing was by immunoSEQ multiplex PCR. Altogether approximately 110,000 clones are present, about four fifths being singletons, with the ten largest covering 3%. This specimen consisted of blood, obtained from a patient whose treatment included radiotherapy and nephrectomy. The receptors were gathered from an older woman with renal cell carcinoma. The CDR3 runs from the conserved cysteine through the conserved F or W. Each record gives: J gene, clone size, V gene, D gene, CDR3 protein, CDR3 DNA. D genes are given only for firm matches. Expanded clones get a size class; other rows say once, few or many, or leave the size out.

j_call: TRBJ1-2; clone_size: -; v_call: TRBV4-1; d_call: -; cdr3_aa: CASSQSGGNGYTF; cdr3_nt: TGCGCCAGCAGCCAATCGGGGGGGAACGGCTACACCTTC
j_call: TRBJ2-3; clone_size: -; v_call: TRBV10-2; d_call: -; cdr3_aa: CASRGGDSGTLDTDTQYF; cdr3_nt: TGCGCCAGCAGGGGGGGGGACTCCGGGACATTAGACACAGATACGCAGTATTTT
j_call: TRBJ2-7; clone_size: -; v_call: TRBV9; d_call: TRBD2; cdr3_aa: CASSVGAGGTSGSSYEQYF; cdr3_nt: TGTGCCAGCAGCGTAGGGGCAGGGGGCACTAGCGGGAGCTCCTACGAGCAGTACTTC
j_call: TRBJ2-2; clone_size: few; v_call: TRBV4-2; d_call: TRBD1; cdr3_aa: CASSQGTGYTGELFF; cdr3_nt: TGTGCCAGCAGCCAAGGGACAGGATACACCGGGGAGCTGTTTTTT
j_call: TRBJ2-5; clone_size: -; v_call: TRBV2; d_call: -; cdr3_aa: CASSEASRTLIGETQYF; cdr3_nt: TGTGCCAGCAGTGAAGCCTCTAGAACACTTATCGGCGAGACCCAGTACTTC
j_call: TRBJ2-7; clone_size: -; v_call: TRBV5-1; d_call: -; cdr3_aa: CASSQDRDPSYEQYF; cdr3_nt: TGCGCCAGCAGCCAGGACAGAGATCCCTCCTACGAGCAGTACTTC
j_call: TRBJ1-1; clone_size: few; v_call: TRBV2; d_call: TRBD1; cdr3_aa: CASTPLGTVNTEAFF; cdr3_nt: TGTGCCAGCACCCCTCTGGGGACAGTAAACACTGAAGCTTTCTTT
j_call: TRBJ2-7; clone_size: -; v_call: TRBV5-1; d_call: -; cdr3_aa: CASSTSGTYEQYF; cdr3_nt: TGCGCCAGCAGCACCTCAGGAACCTACGAGCAGTACTTC
j_call: TRBJ1-3; clone_size: -; v_call: TRBV13; d_call: -; cdr3_aa: CASSLLRGNTIYF; cdr3_nt: TGTGCCAGCAGCTTGCTTAGAGGAAACACCATATATTTT
j_call: TRBJ1-2; clone_size: -; v_call: TRBV5-1; d_call: -; cdr3_aa: CASSLDRDYGYTF; cdr3_nt: TGCGCCAGCAGCTTAGACAGAGACTATGGCTACACCTTC
j_call: TRBJ2-2; clone_size: -; v_call: TRBV2; d_call: TRBD1; cdr3_aa: CASSRDRANTGELFF; cdr3_nt: TGTGCCAGCAGTCGCGACAGGGCGAACACCGGGGAGCTGTTTTTT
j_call: TRBJ2-1; clone_size: -; v_call: TRBV5-1; d_call: -; cdr3_aa: CASSLDLEQFF; cdr3_nt: TGCGCCAGCAGCTTGGACTTGGAGCAGTTCTTC
j_call: TRBJ1-2; clone_size: -; v_call: TRBV28; d_call: TRBD1; cdr3_aa: CASSLGTGTTFYGYTF; cdr3_nt: TGTGCCAGCAGTTTGGGGACAGGGACTACCTTCTATGGCTACACCTTC
j_call: TRBJ2-7; clone_size: -; v_call: TRBV4-1; d_call: TRBD2; cdr3_aa: CASSQELAGGLYEQYF; cdr3_nt: TGCGCCAGCAGCCAGGAGCTAGCGGGGGGGCTCTACGAGCAGTACTTC
j_call: TRBJ2-7; clone_size: -; v_call: TRBV7-3; d_call: -; cdr3_aa: CASSLLAGESYEQYF; cdr3_nt: TGTGCCAGCAGCTTATTGGCAGGGGAGTCTTACGAGCAGTACTTC
j_call: TRBJ2-7; clone_size: -; v_call: TRBV19; d_call: -; cdr3_aa: CASAPTVAVSSYEQYF; cdr3_nt: TGTGCCAGTGCCCCCACGGTAGCAGTTAGCTCCTACGAGCAGTACTTC
j_call: TRBJ1-2; clone_size: -; v_call: TRBV19; d_call: -; cdr3_aa: CASSTPGTYTNYGYTF; cdr3_nt: TGTGCCAGTAGTACCCCCGGAACATACACTAACTATGGCTACACCTTC
j_call: TRBJ1-4; clone_size: -; v_call: TRBV11-2; d_call: -; cdr3_aa: CASSAGVLEKLFF; cdr3_nt: TGTGCCAGCAGCGCGGGGGTGTTGGAAAAACTGTTTTTT
j_call: TRBJ1-6; clone_size: -; v_call: TRBV5-4; d_call: -; cdr3_aa: CASSLGGNYNSPLHF; cdr3_nt: TGTGCCAGCAGCTTGGGAGGAAATTATAATTCACCCCTCCACTTT
j_call: TRBJ1-5; clone_size: once; v_call: TRBV19; d_call: TRBD1; cdr3_aa: CASSTDRVSGQPQHF; cdr3_nt: TGTGCCAGTAGCACGGACAGGGTGTCTGGTCAGCCCCAGCATTTT
j_call: TRBJ2-7; clone_size: -; v_call: TRBV28; d_call: -; cdr3_aa: CASTLSPDGPYEQYF; cdr3_nt: TGTGCCAGCACCCTAAGTCCGGACGGACCCTACGAGCAGTACTTC
j_call: TRBJ2-1; clone_size: -; v_call: TRBV19; d_call: TRBD2; cdr3_aa: CASRTSGFSYNEQFF; cdr3_nt: TGTGCCAGTAGGACTAGCGGTTTTTCCTACAATGAGCAGTTCTTC
j_call: TRBJ1-2; clone_size: -; v_call: TRBV7-2; d_call: -; cdr3_aa: CASSKVGGGYTF; cdr3_nt: TGTGCCAGCAGCAAAGTAGGAGGAGGCTACACCTTC
j_call: TRBJ2-3; clone_size: -; v_call: TRBV27; d_call: TRBD2; cdr3_aa: CASSPGRGPTDTQYF; cdr3_nt: TGTGCCAGCAGTCCGGGGAGGGGCCCCACAGATACGCAGTATTTT
j_call: TRBJ1-1; clone_size: -; v_call: TRBV9; d_call: -; cdr3_aa: CASSQGQNRAEAFF; cdr3_nt: TGTGCCAGCAGCCAAGGACAGAACCGTGCTGAAGCTTTCTTT
j_call: TRBJ1-2; clone_size: -; v_call: TRBV6-4; d_call: -; cdr3_aa: CASSTDPGRGYTF; cdr3_nt: TGTGCCAGCAGTACCGACCCAGGACGGGGCTACACCTTC
j_call: TRBJ2-6; clone_size: -; v_call: TRBV6-1; d_call: -; cdr3_aa: CASSEANLGVASGANVLTF; cdr3_nt: TGTGCCAGCAGTGAAGCTAATCTTGGGGTAGCATCTGGGGCCAACGTCCTGACTTTC
j_call: TRBJ1-2; clone_size: -; v_call: TRBV9; d_call: TRBD1; cdr3_aa: CASSVDRRYGYTF; cdr3_nt: TGTGCCAGCAGCGTGGACAGGAGGTACGGCTACACCTTC
j_call: TRBJ2-7; clone_size: few; v_call: TRBV5-4; d_call: TRBD2; cdr3_aa: CAAGTLVGEGEQYF; cdr3_nt: TGTGCAGCCGGGACTTTGGTAGGGGAGGGCGAGCAGTACTTC
j_call: TRBJ1-2; clone_size: -; v_call: TRBV27; d_call: -; cdr3_aa: CASSLSLGNPYTF; cdr3_nt: TGTGCCAGCAGTTTAAGCCTCGGTAACCCCTACACCTTC
j_call: TRBJ2-1; clone_size: -; v_call: TRBV6-6; d_call: -; cdr3_aa: CASSYSNEEQFF; cdr3_nt: TGTGCCAGCAGTTACTCGAACGAAGAGCAGTTCTTC
j_call: TRBJ2-7; clone_size: -; v_call: TRBV28; d_call: TRBD1; cdr3_aa: CASSFTGQAYEQYF; cdr3_nt: TGTGCCAGCAGTTTTACGGGACAGGCCTACGAGCAGTACTTC
j_call: TRBJ1-2; clone_size: few; v_call: TRBV28; d_call: TRBD1; cdr3_aa: CASRETGGGDGYTF; cdr3_nt: TGTGCCAGCAGGGAGACAGGGGGAGGGGATGGCTACACCTTC
j_call: TRBJ2-1; clone_size: once; v_call: TRBV27; d_call: TRBD2; cdr3_aa: CASSYSGGPYNEQFF; cdr3_nt: TGTGCCAGCAGTTACAGCGGGGGTCCCTACAATGAGCAGTTCTTC
j_call: TRBJ1-5; clone_size: once; v_call: TRBV2; d_call: TRBD1; cdr3_aa: CASSPGQTSNQPQHF; cdr3_nt: TGTGCCAGCAGTCCGGGACAGACTAGCAATCAGCCCCAGCATTTT
j_call: TRBJ1-5; clone_size: -; v_call: TRBV28; d_call: -; cdr3_aa: CASSLVSQPQHF; cdr3_nt: TGTGCCAGCAGTTTAGTTAGTCAGCCCCAGCATTTT
j_call: TRBJ2-1; clone_size: -; v_call: TRBV15; d_call: -; cdr3_aa: CATSGASTSSYNEQFF; cdr3_nt: TGTGCCACCAGCGGGGCGAGTACGAGCTCCTACAATGAGCAGTTCTTC
j_call: TRBJ2-7; clone_size: -; v_call: TRBV5-4; d_call: TRBD2; cdr3_aa: CASSPTSSGAPSYEQYF; cdr3_nt: TGTGCCAGCAGCCCTACCTCTAGCGGGGCTCCCTCCTACGAGCAGTACTTC
j_call: TRBJ2-7; clone_size: -; v_call: TRBV5-4; d_call: -; cdr3_aa: CASSAGAGPHEQYF; cdr3_nt: TGTGCCAGCAGCGCCGGGGCAGGTCCCCACGAGCAGTACTTC
j_call: TRBJ1-2; clone_size: -; v_call: TRBV28; d_call: -; cdr3_aa: CASSRSKYNYGYTF; cdr3_nt: TGTGCCAGCAGTCGGTCAAAGTATAACTATGGCTACACCTTC
j_call: TRBJ1-5; clone_size: -; v_call: TRBV5-6; d_call: -; cdr3_aa: CASSLGRNQPQHF; cdr3_nt: TGTGCCAGCAGCCTCGGACGGAATCAGCCCCAGCATTTT
j_call: TRBJ1-1; clone_size: once; v_call: TRBV6-5; d_call: -; cdr3_aa: CASTSARETEAFF; cdr3_nt: TGTGCCAGCACCTCAGCCCGGGAAACTGAAGCTTTCTTT
j_call: TRBJ2-1; clone_size: -; v_call: TRBV19; d_call: -; cdr3_aa: CASSIATRDGEQFF; cdr3_nt: TGTGCCAGTAGTATAGCCACCAGGGACGGTGAGCAGTTCTTC
j_call: TRBJ2-7; clone_size: -; v_call: TRBV5-1; d_call: TRBD1; cdr3_aa: CASSLGGTGSNEQYF; cdr3_nt: TGCGCCAGCAGCTTAGGTGGGACAGGGAGCAACGAGCAGTACTTC
j_call: TRBJ1-2; clone_size: -; v_call: TRBV14; d_call: -; cdr3_aa: CASSPRRDGYTF; cdr3_nt: TGTGCCAGCAGCCCACGACGGGATGGCTACACCTTC
j_call: TRBJ2-2; clone_size: -; v_call: TRBV19; d_call: -; cdr3_aa: CASSILYRITGELFF; cdr3_nt: TGTGCCAGTAGTATTCTCTACAGGATAACCGGGGAGCTGTTTTTT
j_call: TRBJ1-2; clone_size: -; v_call: TRBV11-2; d_call: -; cdr3_aa: CASSLVQGRYGYTF; cdr3_nt: TGTGCCAGCAGCTTAGTCCAGGGTCGGTATGGCTACACCTTC
j_call: TRBJ1-1; clone_size: -; v_call: TRBV28; d_call: TRBD1; cdr3_aa: CASSPIQGAVNTEAFF; cdr3_nt: TGTGCCAGCAGTCCCATACAGGGGGCAGTGAACACTGAAGCTTTCTTT
j_call: TRBJ2-7; clone_size: -; v_call: TRBV28; d_call: TRBD1; cdr3_aa: CASSGQGTMEQYF; cdr3_nt: TGTGCCAGCAGTGGACAGGGGACCATGGAGCAGTACTTC
j_call: TRBJ2-3; clone_size: once; v_call: TRBV6-1; d_call: TRBD2; cdr3_aa: CASSGLAVSTDTQYF; cdr3_nt: TGTGCCAGCAGTGGACTAGCGGTTTCCACAGATACGCAGTATTTT
j_call: TRBJ2-1; clone_size: -; v_call: TRBV10-1; d_call: TRBD1; cdr3_aa: CASSLGQPYNEQFF; cdr3_nt: TGCGCCAGCAGCCTGGGACAGCCCTACAATGAGCAGTTCTTC
j_call: TRBJ2-5; clone_size: -; v_call: TRBV7-9; d_call: -; cdr3_aa: CASSLAGGRETQYF; cdr3_nt: TGTGCCAGCAGCTTAGCGGGGGGCCGGGAGACCCAGTACTTC